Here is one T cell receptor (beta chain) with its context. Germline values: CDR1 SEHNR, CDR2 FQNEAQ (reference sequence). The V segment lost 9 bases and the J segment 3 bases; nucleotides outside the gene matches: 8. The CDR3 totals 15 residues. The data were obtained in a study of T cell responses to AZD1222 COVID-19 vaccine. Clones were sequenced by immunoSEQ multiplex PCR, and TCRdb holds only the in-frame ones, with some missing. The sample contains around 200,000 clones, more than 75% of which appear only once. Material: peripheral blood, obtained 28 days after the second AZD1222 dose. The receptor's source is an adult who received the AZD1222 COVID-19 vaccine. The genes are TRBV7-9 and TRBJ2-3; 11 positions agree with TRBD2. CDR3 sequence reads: CASVTSGIGTDTQYF. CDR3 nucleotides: TGTGCCAGTGTGACTAGCGGGATCGGGACAGATACGCAGTATTTT.